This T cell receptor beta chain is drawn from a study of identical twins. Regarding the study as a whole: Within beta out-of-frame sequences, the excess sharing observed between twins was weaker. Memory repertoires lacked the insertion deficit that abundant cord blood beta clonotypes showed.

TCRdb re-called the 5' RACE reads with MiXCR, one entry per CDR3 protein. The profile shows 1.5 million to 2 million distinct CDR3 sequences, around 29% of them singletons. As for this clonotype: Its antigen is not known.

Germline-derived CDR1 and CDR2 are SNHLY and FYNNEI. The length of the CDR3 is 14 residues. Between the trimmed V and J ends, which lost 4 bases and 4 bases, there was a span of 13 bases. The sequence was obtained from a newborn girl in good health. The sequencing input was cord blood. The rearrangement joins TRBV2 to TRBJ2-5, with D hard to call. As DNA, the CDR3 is TGTGCCAGCAGTGCCGAGCTAGTGTCAGAGACCCAGTACTTC. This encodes CASSAELVSETQYF.